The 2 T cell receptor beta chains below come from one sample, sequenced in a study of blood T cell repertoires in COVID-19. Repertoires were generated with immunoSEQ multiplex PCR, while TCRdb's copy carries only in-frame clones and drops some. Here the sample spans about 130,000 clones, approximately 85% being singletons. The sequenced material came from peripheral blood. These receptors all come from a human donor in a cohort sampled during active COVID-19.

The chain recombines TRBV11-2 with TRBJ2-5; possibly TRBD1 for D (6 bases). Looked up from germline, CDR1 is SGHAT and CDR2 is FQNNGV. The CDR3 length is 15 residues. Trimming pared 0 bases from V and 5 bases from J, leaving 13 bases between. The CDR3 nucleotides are TGTGCCAGCAGCTTAGATAGGGGGTTATGGGAGACCCAGTACTTC. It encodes CASSLDRGLWETQYF.

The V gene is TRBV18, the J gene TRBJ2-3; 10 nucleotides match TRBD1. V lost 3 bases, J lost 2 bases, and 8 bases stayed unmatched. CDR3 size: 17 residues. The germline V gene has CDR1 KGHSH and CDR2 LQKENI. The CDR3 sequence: CASSPGEGTGDTDTQYF. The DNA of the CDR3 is TGTGCCAGCTCACCCGGGGAAGGGACAGGGGACACAGATACGCAGTATTTT.